This T cell receptor beta chain was sequenced during a study of regulatory T cells in long-lasting Graves disease (dated by TCRdb to the early 2020s). In terms of the full investigation: Antithyroid drugs had been taken for less than 3 months by newly diagnosed Graves' disease patients. The study took place in China and was registered as a clinical trial. TCR sequencing covered 13 persistent and roughly 20 newly diagnosed Graves' disease patients, some 33 samples in total. Persistent Graves' disease patients were compared with newly diagnosed Graves' disease patients by peripheral blood TCR sequencing and RNA sequencing.

Libraries came from multiplex PCR. For sequencing, an Illumina HiSeq 4000 was employed. To build TCR beta libraries, CDR3 regions were amplified by Arm-PCR using iRepertoire HTBI primers. PCR products were gel purified before sequencing. On the study's bioinformatics: Gene usage analysis of CDR3 amino acid clonotypes relied on the roughly 58 TRBV and 15 or so TRBJ segments identified across samples. Filtered high-quality paired reads were merged into contigs using COPE and FqMerger. BLAST was used to align contigs to IMGT TRBV, TRBD and TRBJ reference genes, with CDR3 defined following IMGT. Any clonotype with a frequency above 0.1% was counted as a highly expanded clone. Shannon entropy served as the measure of repertoire diversity, while the Gini coefficient captured V-J evenness. A clonotype found in more than one individual was treated as public. TCRdb trimmed the raw reads at Q25, called clones with MiXCR and kept productive beta chains. Identical CDR3 protein sequences are pooled into one entry, listed with their most common genes and DNA. TCRdb's processing, not the authors' own work, is the source of the V and J calls. The sample table lists 500,000 or so distinct CDR3 sequences, less than 15% of them with a count of one. The top ten clones comprise approximately 17% of the sample.

Study-wide conclusions, independent of this receptor: Sequencing and analysis were restricted to the TCR beta chain. Persistent Graves' disease patients showed lower TCR Shannon entropy and fewer highly expanded clones than newly diagnosed patients, suggesting clonal expansion. A larger number of public clonotypes was shared among persistent patients (fewer than 3,000) than among newly diagnosed patients (roughly 980). Peripheral blood alone was examined, since thyroid tissue, which constituted the primary lesion, could not be accessed. Persistent disease showed preferential use of TRBV28, TRBJ1-2 and TRBJ2-5, whereas newly diagnosed disease favored TRBV20-1 and TRBJ2-1. The authors acknowledged the small sample size as a limitation that may reduce accuracy.

The sample's time point, from its label and the paper: newly diagnosed GD, antithyroid drugs for less than 3 months. For both TCR sequencing and RNA sequencing, RNA was extracted from PBMCs using TRIzol. Graves' disease was diagnosed according to American Thyroid Association guidelines. The patients came from an endocrinology department in Xi'an, China. From each patient, approximately 9.9 milliliters of peripheral blood was collected into an EDTA anticoagulant tube. Ficoll Paque Plus density gradient separation was used to isolate PBMCs, and no further T cell sorting was done. An Agilent 2100 Bioanalyzer and agarose gel were used to assess RNA quality, and a NanoDrop 2000 was used to measure RNA concentration. This clonotype was detected ten times or more. Its antigen remains undetermined. Qualities for individual bases were not recorded, and no much larger clone is one base off. CDR3 length: 16 amino acids, cysteine to phenylalanine. Only CDR3 DNA remains: 48 bases, in frame from the first base. V lost 2 bases and J lost 7 bases; the stretch between them is 21 bases long. Via the germline V gene (reference sequence), CDR1 is DFQATT and CDR2 SNEGSKA.

These data are also associated with another study on T cells in Graves' hyperthyroidism and ophthalmopathy. According to the second study: A patient counted as having stable Graves' hyperthyroidism if no progression to ophthalmopathy occurred over 18 months of follow-up. Hyperthyroidism patients were newly diagnosed, with disease duration under 2 months, and aged 18 to 65 years. The study excluded patients with uncontrolled infections, other autoimmune diseases, pregnancy or lactation. Diagnoses were based on clinical symptoms, serum thyroxine and TRAb, thyroid ultrasound and orbital computed tomography. The TCR CDR3 was subjected to a first round of RT-PCR using the HTBI primer set and the Qiagen OneStep RT-PCR kit. Most expanded thyroid clonotypes (frequency above 0.001) were also detected in blood, a finding suggesting that blood repertoires may reflect thyroid immune responses. A 13 V-J signature model separated ophthalmopathy from stable hyperthyroidism, with 87.88% sensitivity and around 84% specificity in cross-validation and 80%/75% in testing. In validation, the model predicted progression to ophthalmopathy a median of about 5.9 months before onset, with over 60% sensitivity and 72.22% specificity. To identify distinguishing TCR V-J signatures, a discovery cohort of 90 to 100 patients was used, comprising roughly 45 with Graves' ophthalmopathy and approximately 58 with stable Graves' hyperthyroidism. Whether ophthalmopathy could be predicted prospectively was tested in an independent validation cohort made up of approximately 19 hyperthyroidism patients plus 17 patients who later progressed to ophthalmopathy. The 90 to 100 discovery patients were randomly divided into training and test sets at a 7:3 ratio. In addition, the study compared T-cell repertoires in thyroid tissue and in blood from roughly 6 Graves' hyperthyroidism patients. After sampling, hyperthyroidism patients received methimazole starting at 30 mg daily, and ophthalmopathy patients received high-dose intravenous methylprednisolone. The libraries were constructed in a second round of multiplex PCR and then size-selected and purified. Libraries were sequenced paired-end with 100 bp reads on an Illumina HiSeq2000. SOAPnuke was used to process the raw data, with reads discarded if the reads contained adapters or uncalled bases, had a mean Phred below 15, or lacked an exact constant-primer or identifier match. High-quality paired reads were merged with COPE v1.2.5, and unique nucleotide sequences were defined as clonotypes. MiTCR v1.1 was used to align clonotypes to the IMGT TRBV, TRBD and TRBJ reference segments. The analysis was restricted to V-J combinations with a frequency above 0.0001, which together covered 98% to 99.2% of the repertoires. A TCS score was defined as the ratio of F50 (clonal expansion) to E x V (chaos), with BLOSUM62-based TCRdist applied between CDR3 peptides within each V-J. Welch's t-statistics and random forest reduced some 510 V-J features to some 14, which were used in a naive Bayes classifier (R e1071). Sample size was not statistically predetermined, and blinding of investigators to group allocation was not performed. The paper reports TCR Vbeta CDR3 sequencing of 130 to 150 peripheral blood samples: 40 to 45 ophthalmopathy, fewer than 85 hyperthyroidism and around 17 progressor patients.

The clonotype originates from a woman aged 50 to 65 with Graves disease. Donor details come from another sample of the same person, matched by shared clones. The sample here was peripheral blood mononuclear cells (PBMCs), taken at new diagnosis, from a patient treated with antithyroid drugs. The receptor chain draws on TRBV20-1 and TRBJ2-1; TRBD2 could be the D gene, as 6 bases match. The DNA is TGCAGTGCTAGACCCTTGTCGGGAGTGCTTAGGAATGAGCAGTTCTTC. It specifies CSARPLSGVLRNEQFF.